This entry is about one TCR beta chain. The data belong to a study of shared clonotypes between healthy human individuals. Original processing notes: ImmunoSEQ sequences covered only the junction and lacked quality scores; filtering therefore differed. The table came from immunoSEQ multiplex PCR; TCRdb's copy has only in-frame clones and leaves some out. V, J and clone size were drawn from that table, and D and trimming were deduced from the DNA. The table shows about half a million clones, with 78% occurring only once. The length of the CDR3 is 16 residues. CDR1 and CDR2 from the germline V gene are MDHEN and SYDVKM. Trimming removed 5 bases from V and 0 bases from J; junction bases left unmatched: 10. With unsorted samples, genomic DNA was obtained from around 98 million PBMCs.

The sequence was collected from a woman in her thirties or forties in good health. Some clones in this sample may be carry-over from other donors' samples. The sequenced sample was PBMCs. The rearrangement links TRBV28 to TRBJ2-7; 7 nucleotides match TRBD1. The CDR3 here is CASSDWGRGISYEQYF. The CDR3 DNA is TGTGCCAGCAGTGACTGGGGCAGGGGGATCTCCTACGAGCAGTACTTC.